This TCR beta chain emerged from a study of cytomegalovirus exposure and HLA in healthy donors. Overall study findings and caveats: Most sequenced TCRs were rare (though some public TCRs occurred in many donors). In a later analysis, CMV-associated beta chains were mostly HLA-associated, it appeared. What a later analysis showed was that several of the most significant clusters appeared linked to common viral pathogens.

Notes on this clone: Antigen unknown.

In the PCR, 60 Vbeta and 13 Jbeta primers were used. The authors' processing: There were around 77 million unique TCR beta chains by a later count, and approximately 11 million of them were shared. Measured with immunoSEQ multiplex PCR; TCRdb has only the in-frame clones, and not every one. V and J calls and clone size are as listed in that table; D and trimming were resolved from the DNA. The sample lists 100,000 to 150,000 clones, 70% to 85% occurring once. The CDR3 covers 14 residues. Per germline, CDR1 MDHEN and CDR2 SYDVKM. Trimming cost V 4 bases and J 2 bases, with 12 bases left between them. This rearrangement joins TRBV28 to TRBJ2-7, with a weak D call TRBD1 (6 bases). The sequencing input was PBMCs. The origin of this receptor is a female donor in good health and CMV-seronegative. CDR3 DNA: TGTGCCAGCAGTTCGACAGGTCCCGCCTACGAGCAGTACTTC. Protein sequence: CASSSTGPAYEQYF.